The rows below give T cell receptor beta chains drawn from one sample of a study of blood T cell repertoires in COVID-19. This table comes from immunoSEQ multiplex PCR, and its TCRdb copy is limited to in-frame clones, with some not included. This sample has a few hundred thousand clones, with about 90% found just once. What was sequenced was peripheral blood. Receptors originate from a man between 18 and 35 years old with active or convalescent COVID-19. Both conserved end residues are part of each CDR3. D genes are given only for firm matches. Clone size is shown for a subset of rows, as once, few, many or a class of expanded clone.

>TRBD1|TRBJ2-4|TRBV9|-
TGTGCCAGCAGCGTAGCTACGGGGGGACAGGGACTAGCCAAAAACATTCAGTACTTC
CASSVATGGQGLAKNIQYF
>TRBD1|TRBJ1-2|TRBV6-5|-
TGTGCCAGCAGGGGGGGGACAGGGACAGGCTATGGCTACACCTTC
CASRGGTGTGYGYTF
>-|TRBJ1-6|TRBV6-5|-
TGTGCCAGCAGTTACCCGGGCTATAATTCACCCCTCCACTTT
CASSYPGYNSPLHF
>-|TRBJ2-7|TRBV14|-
TGTGCCAGCAGCCAAGTCGGGTTTAACGAGCAGTACTTC
CASSQVGFNEQYF
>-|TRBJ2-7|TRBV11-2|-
TGTGCCAGCAGCTTAAAACAGCAAAGCTCCTACGAGCAGTACTTC
CASSLKQQSSYEQYF
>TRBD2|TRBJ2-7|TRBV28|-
TGTGCCAGCAGTTTGTATTTTGGGGGGGTCACCGAGCAGTACTTC
CASSLYFGGVTEQYF
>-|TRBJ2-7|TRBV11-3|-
TGTGCCAGCAGCTCTGGGCCCTACGAGCAGTACTTC
CASSSGPYEQYF
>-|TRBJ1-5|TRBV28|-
TGTGCCAGCAGTTTATCCCTGGGCAAGGGGAACTATCAGCCCCAGCATTTT
CASSLSLGKGNYQPQHF
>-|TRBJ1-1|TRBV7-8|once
TGTGCCAGCAGCTTAGGGCTCCCAACTGAAGCTTTCTTT
CASSLGLPTEAFF
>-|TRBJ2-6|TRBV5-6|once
TGTGCCAGCAACCCGGTCGGGGCCAACGTCCTGACTTTC
CASNPVGANVLTF
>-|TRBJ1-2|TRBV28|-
TGTGCCTCCAAGGCGGGGGGCTTTGACTATGGCTACACCTTC
CASKAGGFDYGYTF
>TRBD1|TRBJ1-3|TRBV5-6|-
TGTGCCAGCAGCCCATACCCAGGACAGGTCTCTGGAAACACCATATATTTT
CASSPYPGQVSGNTIYF
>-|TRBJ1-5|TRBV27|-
TGTGCCAGCAGCCAACAGGGTCCTCAGCCCCAGCATTTT
CASSQQGPQPQHF